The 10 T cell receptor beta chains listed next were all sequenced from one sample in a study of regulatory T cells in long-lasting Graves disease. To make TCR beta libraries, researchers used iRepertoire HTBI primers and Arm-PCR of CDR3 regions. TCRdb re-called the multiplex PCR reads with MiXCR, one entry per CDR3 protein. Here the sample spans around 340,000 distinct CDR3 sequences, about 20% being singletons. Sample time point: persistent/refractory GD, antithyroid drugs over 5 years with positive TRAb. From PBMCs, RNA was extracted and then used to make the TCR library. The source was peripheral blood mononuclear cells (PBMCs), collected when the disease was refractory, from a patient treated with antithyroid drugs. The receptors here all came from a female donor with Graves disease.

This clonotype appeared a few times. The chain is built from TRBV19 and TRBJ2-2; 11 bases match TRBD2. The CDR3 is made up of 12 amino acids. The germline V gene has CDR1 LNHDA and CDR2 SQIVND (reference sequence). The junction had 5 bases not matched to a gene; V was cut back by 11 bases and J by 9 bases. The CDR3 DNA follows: TGTGCCGCGACTAGCGGGATCCGGGAGCTGTTTTTT. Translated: CAATSGIRELFF.

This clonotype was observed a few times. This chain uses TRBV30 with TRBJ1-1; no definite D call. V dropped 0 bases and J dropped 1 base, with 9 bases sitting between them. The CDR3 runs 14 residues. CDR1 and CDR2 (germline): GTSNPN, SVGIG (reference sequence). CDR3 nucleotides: TGTGCCTGGAGTGTAACCAGACAGAACACTGAAGCTTTCTTT. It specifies CAWSVTRQNTEAFF.

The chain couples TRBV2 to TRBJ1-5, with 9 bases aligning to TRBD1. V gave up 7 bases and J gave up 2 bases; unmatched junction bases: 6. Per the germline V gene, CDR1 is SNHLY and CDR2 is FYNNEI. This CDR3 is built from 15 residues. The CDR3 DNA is TGTGCCAGCATCGAGGACAGGGGTGGCAATCAGCCCCAGCATTTT. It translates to CASIEDRGGNQPQHF.

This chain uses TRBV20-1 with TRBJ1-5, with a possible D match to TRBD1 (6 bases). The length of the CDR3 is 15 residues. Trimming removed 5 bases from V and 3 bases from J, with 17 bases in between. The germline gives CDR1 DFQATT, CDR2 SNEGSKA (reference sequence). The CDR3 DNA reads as TGCAGTGCTCCAATAACCGGGACACCCAATCAGCCCCAGCATTTT. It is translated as CSAPITGTPNQPQHF.

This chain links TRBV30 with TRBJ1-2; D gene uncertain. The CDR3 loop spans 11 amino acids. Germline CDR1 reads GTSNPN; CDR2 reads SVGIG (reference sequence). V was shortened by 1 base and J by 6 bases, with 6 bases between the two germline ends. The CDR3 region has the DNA TGTGCCTGGAGTGATCTGGATGGCTACACCTTC. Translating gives CAWSDLDGYTF.

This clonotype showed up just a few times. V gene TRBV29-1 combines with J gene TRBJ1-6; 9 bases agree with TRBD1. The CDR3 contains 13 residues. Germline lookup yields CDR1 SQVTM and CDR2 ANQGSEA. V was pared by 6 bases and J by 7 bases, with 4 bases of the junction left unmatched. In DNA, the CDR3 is TGCAGCGTCCGGGACAGGGAAAATTCACCCCTCCACTTT. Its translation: CSVRDRENSPLHF.

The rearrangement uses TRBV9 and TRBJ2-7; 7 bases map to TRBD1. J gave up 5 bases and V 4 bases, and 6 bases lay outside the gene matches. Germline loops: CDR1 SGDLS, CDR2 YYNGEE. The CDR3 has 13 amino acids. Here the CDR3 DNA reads TGTGCCAGCAGCCCCCGACAGGGACACGAGCAGTACTTC. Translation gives CASSPRQGHEQYF.

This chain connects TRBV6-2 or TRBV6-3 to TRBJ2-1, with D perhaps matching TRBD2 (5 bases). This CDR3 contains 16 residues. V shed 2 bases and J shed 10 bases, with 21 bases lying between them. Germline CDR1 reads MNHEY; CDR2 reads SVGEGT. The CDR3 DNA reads TGTGCCAGCAGTTACGGTAGTCCAGGAGGCGTTCAAGAGCAGTTCTTC. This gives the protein CASSYGSPGGVQEQFF.

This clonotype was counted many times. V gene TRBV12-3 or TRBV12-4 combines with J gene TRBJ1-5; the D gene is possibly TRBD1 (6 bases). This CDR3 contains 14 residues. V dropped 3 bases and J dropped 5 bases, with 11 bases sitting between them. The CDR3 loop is CASSLRQEYQPQHF. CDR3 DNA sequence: TGTGCCAGCAGTTTGCGACAGGAGTATCAGCCCCAGCATTTT.

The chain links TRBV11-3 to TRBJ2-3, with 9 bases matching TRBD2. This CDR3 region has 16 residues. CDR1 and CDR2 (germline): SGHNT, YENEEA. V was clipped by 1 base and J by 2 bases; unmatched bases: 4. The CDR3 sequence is CASSLVAGVPTDTQYF. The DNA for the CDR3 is TGTGCCAGCAGCTTAGTAGCGGGGGTGCCCACAGATACGCAGTATTTT.